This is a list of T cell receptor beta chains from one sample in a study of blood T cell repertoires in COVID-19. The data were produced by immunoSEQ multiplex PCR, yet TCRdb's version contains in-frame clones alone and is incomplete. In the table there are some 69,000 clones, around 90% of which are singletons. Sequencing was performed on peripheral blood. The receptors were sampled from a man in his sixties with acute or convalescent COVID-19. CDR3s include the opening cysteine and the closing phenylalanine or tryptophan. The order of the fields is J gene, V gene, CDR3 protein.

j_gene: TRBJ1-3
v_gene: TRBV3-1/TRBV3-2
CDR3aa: CASSQLGTGGNTIYF

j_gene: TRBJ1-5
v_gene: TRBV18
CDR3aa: CASSYSSNQPQHF

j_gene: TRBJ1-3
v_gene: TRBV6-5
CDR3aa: CASRMDRETGNTIYF

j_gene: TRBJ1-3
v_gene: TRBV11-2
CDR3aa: CASSASGVVNTIYF

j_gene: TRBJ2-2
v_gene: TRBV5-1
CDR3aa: CASSLGQQPGELFF

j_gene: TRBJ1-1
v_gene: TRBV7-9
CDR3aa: CASSLAQDTEAFF

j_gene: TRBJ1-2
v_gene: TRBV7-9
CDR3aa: CASSQTGQGMYGYTF

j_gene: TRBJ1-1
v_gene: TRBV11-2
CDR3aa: CASSPHRGNTEAFF

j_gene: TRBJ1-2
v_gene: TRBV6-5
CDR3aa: CASSYFLDSSGYTF

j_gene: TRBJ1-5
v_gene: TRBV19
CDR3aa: CASSIQGPTGQPQHF

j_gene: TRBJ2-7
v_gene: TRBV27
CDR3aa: CASRPNRAPYEQYF

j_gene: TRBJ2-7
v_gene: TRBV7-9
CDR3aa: CASGRAAIPYEQYF

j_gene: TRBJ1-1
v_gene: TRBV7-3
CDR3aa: CASSIGENTEAFF

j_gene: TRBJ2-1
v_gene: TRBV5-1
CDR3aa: CASSPGTGEQFF

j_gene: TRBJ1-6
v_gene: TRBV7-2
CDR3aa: CASSLQGQGTSPLHF

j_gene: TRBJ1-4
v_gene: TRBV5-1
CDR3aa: CASSLGQGGGEKLFF

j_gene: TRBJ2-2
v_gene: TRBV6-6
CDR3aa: CASSYRPTLGGELFF

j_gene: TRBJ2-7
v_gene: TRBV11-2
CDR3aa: CASSRAGREDSYEQYF

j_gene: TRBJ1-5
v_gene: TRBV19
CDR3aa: CASSSDRVNQPQHF

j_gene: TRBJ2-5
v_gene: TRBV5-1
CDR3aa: CASSPRRGETQYF

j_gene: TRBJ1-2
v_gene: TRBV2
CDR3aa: CASSEATSPINYGYTF

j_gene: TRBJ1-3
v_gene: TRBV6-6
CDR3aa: CASRTGQGSSGNTIYF

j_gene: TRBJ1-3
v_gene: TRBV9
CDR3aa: CASSATGTGSGNTIYF

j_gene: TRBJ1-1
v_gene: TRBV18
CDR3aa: CASSPVAGDTEAFF

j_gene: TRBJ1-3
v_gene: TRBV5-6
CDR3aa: CASSLGGQGGNTIYF

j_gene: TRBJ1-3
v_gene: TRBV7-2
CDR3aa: CASSPSAGLKGTIYF

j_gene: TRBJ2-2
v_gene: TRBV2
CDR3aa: CASSVIQENTGELFF

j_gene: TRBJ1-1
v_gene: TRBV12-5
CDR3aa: CASGPTGLTEAFF

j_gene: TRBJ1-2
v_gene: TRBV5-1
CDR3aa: CASSLDTGYGYTF

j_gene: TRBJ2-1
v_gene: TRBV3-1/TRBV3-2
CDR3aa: CASSLWPGVGNEQFF

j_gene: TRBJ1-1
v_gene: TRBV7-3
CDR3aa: CASSPGQTRTEAFF

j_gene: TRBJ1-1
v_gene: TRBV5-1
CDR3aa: CASSRKTGTGENTEAFF

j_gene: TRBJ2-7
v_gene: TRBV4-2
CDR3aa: CASSHGGLTYEQYF

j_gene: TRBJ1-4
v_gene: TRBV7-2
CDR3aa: CASSLPGAGEKLFF

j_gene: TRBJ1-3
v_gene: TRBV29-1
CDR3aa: CSVRQGTNSGNTIYF

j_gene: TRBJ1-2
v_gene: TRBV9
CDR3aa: CASSVTAGDDGYTF

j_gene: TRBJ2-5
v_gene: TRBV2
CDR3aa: CASSVRGETQYF

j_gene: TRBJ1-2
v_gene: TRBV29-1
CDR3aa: CSARVSSGGYTF

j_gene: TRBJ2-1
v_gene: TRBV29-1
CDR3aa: CSVETRGRDEQFF

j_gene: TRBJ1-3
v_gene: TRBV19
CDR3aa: CASTPGGVENTIYF

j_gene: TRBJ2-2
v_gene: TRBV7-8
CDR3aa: CASSLGRRDRVSGELFF

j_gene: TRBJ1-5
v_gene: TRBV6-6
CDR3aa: CASQRQEFQPQHF

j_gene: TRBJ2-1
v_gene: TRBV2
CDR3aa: CASSVDRVDEQFF

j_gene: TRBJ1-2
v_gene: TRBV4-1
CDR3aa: CASSQDGLGTGVNYGYTF

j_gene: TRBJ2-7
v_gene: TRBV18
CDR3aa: CASSTTGAGYEQYF

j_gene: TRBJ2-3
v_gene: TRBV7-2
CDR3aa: CASSLSGGAGTDTQYF